A single sample is the source of the 29 T cell receptor beta chains below, sequenced in a study of immune evolution from preneoplasia to lung adenocarcinoma. Clones were sequenced by immunoSEQ multiplex PCR, and TCRdb holds only the in-frame ones, with some missing. The data show roughly 11,000 clones, 78% seen once. The sequencing input was FFPE minimally invasive lung adenocarcinoma tissue. These receptors were obtained from a person aged 60-80 years with lung adenocarcinoma.

In DNA, the CDR3 is TGTGCCAGCAACCTGGATAACTATGGCTACACCTTC. Translating it yields CASNLDNYGYTF. The rearrangement joins TRBV2 to TRBJ1-2; unclear D gene. In germline, CDR1 is SNHLY, CDR2 FYNNEI. This CDR3 has 12 amino acids. Trimming shortened V by 7 bases and J by 1 base, and 7 bases separated the two germline ends.

V is TRBV4-1 and J is TRBJ2-7, with unresolved D. Trimming stripped 3 bases from V and 3 bases from J, with 18 bases between. Germline CDR1 and CDR2: MGHRA and YSYEKL. The CDR3 runs to 16 residues. The CDR3, as DNA: TGCGCCAGCAGCCATTACACTACCCCACCGATCTACGAGCAGTACTTC. Protein sequence: CASSHYTTPPIYEQYF.

This clone has only one observation. This chain links TRBV10-3 with TRBJ1-3; D remains unclear. The CDR3 runs to 11 residues. Trimming removed 6 bases from V and 4 bases from J, with 4 bases in between. From germline, CDR1 is ENHRY and CDR2 SYGVKD. The CDR3 region is CAISPGNTIYF. The CDR3 coding sequence is TGTGCCATCAGCCCAGGAAACACCATATATTTT.

The chain recombines TRBV6-6 with TRBJ2-5; D not certain. The CDR3 is 12 residues long. The V and J ends lost 2 bases and 2 bases respectively, with 3 bases between them. The germline V gene encodes CDR1 MNHNY and CDR2 SVGAGI (reference sequence). In DNA form, the CDR3 reads TGTGCCAGCAGTTACGCACAAGAGACCCAGTACTTC. Protein sequence: CASSYAQETQYF.

This chain joins TRBV6-6 and TRBJ2-5; perhaps D is TRBD1 or TRBD2 (5 bases each). The ends were cut back, 3 bases at V and 1 base at J, with 9 bases in the middle. Germline-derived CDR1 and CDR2 are MNHNY and SVGAGI (reference sequence). This CDR3 spans 14 amino acids. CDR3 sequence: CASSYRDGQETQYF. The CDR3, as DNA: TGTGCCAGCAGTTATCGGGACGGCCAAGAGACCCAGTACTTC.

The chain employs TRBV5-4 and TRBJ2-6; D is undetermined. The germline V gene encodes CDR1 SGHNT and CDR2 YYREEE (reference sequence). The CDR3 sequence is 15 residues long. Between the trimmed V and J ends, which lost 0 bases and 2 bases, there was a span of 6 bases. CDR3 sequence (DNA): TGTGCCAGCAGCTTGGTTGCACCTGGGGCCAACGTCCTGACTTTC. Translated: CASSLVAPGANVLTF.

The V call is TRBV6-1, the J call TRBJ1-3; D ambiguous. Germline V gene lookup returns CDR1 MNHNS and CDR2 SASEGT. V was pared by 0 bases and J by 4 bases, with 13 bases between. The CDR3 is 16 amino acids. For the CDR3, the DNA is TGTGCCAGCAGTGAAGCGCCGGTGGCGGGAGGAAACACCATATATTTT. This translates into CASSEAPVAGGNTIYF.

The V gene is TRBV19, the J gene TRBJ2-2, with no clear D. In germline, CDR1 is LNHDA, CDR2 SQIVND (reference sequence). The CDR3 spans 14 residues. Deletions cut 6 bases from V and 0 bases from J, with 8 bases between. The CDR3 region is CASRDGSNTGELFF. CDR3 nucleotide sequence: TGTGCCAGTAGGGACGGATCGAACACCGGGGAGCTGTTTTTT.

The rearrangement joins TRBV10-1 to TRBJ2-1; no clear D. Trimming left V 4 bases short and J 7 bases short, with 11 bases between. CDR3 length: 13 amino acids. Germline loops: CDR1 WNHNN, CDR2 SYGVQD (reference sequence). The CDR3 loop is CASSGGTRNEQFF. The CDR3 bases are TGCGCCAGCAGTGGGGGTACTCGAAATGAGCAGTTCTTC.

The V and J genes are TRBV7-2 and TRBJ2-1; 9 nucleotides agree with TRBD2. V trimming: 3 bases; J trimming: 12 bases; junction bases outside the gene matches: 12. Germline V gene data show CDR1 as SGHTA and CDR2 as FQGNSA. The CDR3 is 15 amino acids. CDR3 coding DNA: TGTGCCAGCAGCTTTAATAGCGGGGGAGCCCCTCGGCAGTTCTTC. Translated, it gives CASSFNSGGAPRQFF.

V gene TRBV29-1 combines with J gene TRBJ2-5; TRBD1 matches at 11 bases. CDR3 size: 15 residues. J was trimmed by 4 bases and V by 0 bases; bases with no gene match: 4. Germline loops: CDR1 SQVTM, CDR2 ANQGSEA. The CDR3 DNA reads TGCAGCGTTGAAGAGGACAGGGGGCGCTCAGAGACCCAGTACTTC. Translating it yields CSVEEDRGRSETQYF.

The V call is TRBV7-2, the J call TRBJ1-5; TRBD1 agrees at 11 bases. The CDR3 extends over 17 amino acids. V was pared by 1 base and J by 4 bases, with 6 bases of the junction left unmatched. Germline-derived CDR1 and CDR2 are SGHTA and FQGNSA. The CDR3 here is CASSLERGDRGNQPQHF. The DNA for the CDR3 is TGTGCCAGCAGCTTAGAGCGGGGGGACAGGGGGAATCAGCCCCAGCATTTT.

V gene TRBV6-1 combines with J gene TRBJ2-3, with a possible D match to TRBD1 (5 bases). Deletions cut 3 bases from V and 3 bases from J, with 10 bases between. In germline, CDR1 is MNHNS, CDR2 SASEGT. This CDR3 is 14 amino acids long. The CDR3 region is CASSDASGTDTQYF. Here the CDR3 DNA reads TGTGCCAGCAGTGATGCCTCAGGGACAGATACGCAGTATTTT.

This chain connects TRBV28 to TRBJ2-1; D ambiguous. Germline V gives CDR1 MDHEN, CDR2 SYDVKM. The ends were cut back, 9 bases at V and 0 bases at J, with 12 bases in the middle. This CDR3 region has 14 residues. CDR3 sequence (DNA): TGTGCCAGTACCAGGCAGAGCTCCTACAATGAGCAGTTCTTC. Protein product: CASTRQSSYNEQFF.

This chain links TRBV15 with TRBJ2-3; tentative D call: TRBD1 (6 bases). Trimming shortened V by 0 bases and J by 1 base, and 17 bases separated the two germline ends. This CDR3 has 18 amino acids. CDR1 LNHNV and CDR2 YYDKDF come from the germline V gene (reference sequence). The CDR3 nucleotides are TGTGCCACCAGCAGAGATCGAACAGGGCGATGGGGCACAGATACGCAGTATTTT. Its translation is CATSRDRTGRWGTDTQYF.

V and J are TRBV29-1 and TRBJ1-1; no definite D call. The CDR3 length is 15 residues. Trimming took off 8 bases at V and 5 bases at J, with 24 bases between the two ends. The V gene's germline CDR1 is SQVTM and CDR2 ANQGSEA. CDR3 sequence (DNA): TGCAGCTCTTTAGGCGTCGAGGGAATGGGAACTGAAGCTTTCTTT. It translates to CSSLGVEGMGTEAFF.

This chain joins TRBV29-1 and TRBJ1-1; D gene ambiguous. The CDR3 loop spans 13 amino acids. The germline gives CDR1 SQVTM, CDR2 ANQGSEA. V was shortened by 0 bases and J by 1 base, with 6 bases between the two germline ends. CDR3 DNA sequence: TGCAGCGTTGAAGACAGCAAGAACACTGAAGCTTTCTTT. It is translated as CSVEDSKNTEAFF.

This clone was seen just once. The V call is TRBV6-5, the J call TRBJ2-6; D tentatively reads TRBD1 or TRBD2 (5 bases each). V lost 6 bases to trimming and J lost 2 bases, with 11 bases between them. Germline CDR1 is MNHEY and CDR2 is SVGAGI. This CDR3 region has 15 residues. CDR3 sequence: CASSPLGPGANVLTF. In nucleotides, the CDR3 is TGTGCCAGCAGCCCTCTGGGACCTGGGGCCAACGTCCTGACTTTC.

The rearrangement uses TRBV2 and TRBJ2-5, with D possibly being TRBD1 or TRBD2 (5 bases each). The V and J ends lost 6 bases and 5 bases respectively, with 16 bases between them. Germline lookup yields CDR1 SNHLY and CDR2 FYNNEI. This CDR3 comprises 14 residues. Here the CDR3 DNA reads TGTGCCAGCAGACCGGGACCGGGTCCGGAGACCCAGTACTTC. It codes for CASRPGPGPETQYF.

This clone has only a few counts. The CDR3, as DNA: TGTGCCAGCAGCCCTCGACTAGCGGGAGATCGTGGGGAGCTGTTTTTT. It codes for CASSPRLAGDRGELFF. The chain is built from TRBV7-9 and TRBJ2-2, with 12 nucleotides matching TRBD2. The CDR3 totals 16 residues. The V gene end was trimmed by 5 bases and the J gene end by 8 bases; junction bases not matched to a gene: 9. Looked up from germline, CDR1 is SEHNR and CDR2 is FQNEAQ (reference sequence).

A single count supports this clone. The chain links TRBV7-9 to TRBJ1-2, with unresolved D. The CDR3 sequence is 16 residues long. The V gene's germline CDR1 is SEHNR and CDR2 FQNEAQ (reference sequence). V gave up 5 bases and J gave up 8 bases, with 24 bases separating them. The CDR3 DNA is TGTGCCAGCAGCCCAACGTTCGTCCGGGCCGGCGCGGGCTACACCTTC. Its translation is CASSPTFVRAGAGYTF.

The V gene is TRBV7-3, the J gene TRBJ2-5; 10 bases fit TRBD2. Germline CDR1 is SGHTA and CDR2 is FQGTGA. V shed 5 bases and J 5 bases; nucleotides not matched to a gene: 2. The CDR3 runs to 13 residues. CDR3 bases: TGTGCCAGCAGCCAAGCGGGGGGGGAGACCCAGTACTTC. Its protein product is CASSQAGGETQYF.

The J gene is TRBJ2-5, the V gene TRBV7-9; D is undetermined. The germline V gene encodes CDR1 SEHNR and CDR2 FQNEAQ (reference sequence). Deletions cut 5 bases from V and 4 bases from J, with 14 bases between. CDR3 length: 14 amino acids. Written as DNA, the CDR3 is TGTGCCAGCAGCCCTAAGCCGATGGGAGAGACCCAGTACTTC. This translates into CASSPKPMGETQYF. Supplemented by reference TRBV7-9 and TRBJ2-5, the full variable domain reads DTGVSQNPRHKITKRGQNVTFRCDPISEHNRLYWYRQTLGQGPEFLTYFQNEAQLEKSRLLSDRFSAERPKGSFSTLEIQRTEQGDSAMYLCASSPKPMGETQYFGPGTRLLVL.

This chain links TRBV19 with TRBJ1-2; 7 bases align to TRBD1. This CDR3 is 16 amino acids long. With 4 bases clipped from V and 4 bases from J, the junction kept 12 bases outside the gene matches. Germline CDR1 LNHDA, CDR2 SQIVND (reference sequence). CDR3 region: CASSSIAAGGTYGYTF. The CDR3 region has the DNA TGTGCCAGTAGTAGCATAGCGGCAGGGGGAACCTATGGCTACACCTTC.

This clone has a single count. The J gene is TRBJ1-5, the V gene TRBV5-1, with D possibly matching TRBD1 (5 bases). Looked up from germline, CDR1 is SGHRS and CDR2 is YFSETQ. CDR3 length equals 14 residues. V lost 0 bases, J lost 5 bases, and 9 bases lay in between. The CDR3 loop reads CASSLGQRDQPQHF. The CDR3 DNA reads TGCGCCAGCAGCTTGGGACAGAGAGATCAGCCCCAGCATTTT.

The chain uses TRBV4-1 and TRBJ1-6; D gene uncertain. CDR3 size: 13 residues. Germline lookup yields CDR1 MGHRA and CDR2 YSYEKL. Trimming stripped 0 bases from V and 9 bases from J, with 6 bases between. This chain's CDR3 is CASSQEVRSPLHF. CDR3 nucleotides: TGCGCCAGCAGCCAAGAAGTCCGTTCACCCCTCCACTTT.

The chain has TRBV6-5 and TRBJ1-1, with D perhaps matching TRBD1 (6 bases). The CDR3 runs to 13 residues. Trimming stripped 3 bases from V and 7 bases from J, with 12 bases between. From germline, CDR1 is MNHEY and CDR2 SVGAGI. The CDR3 loop is CASSYISDSEAFF. CDR3 nucleotide sequence: TGTGCCAGCAGTTATATTTCGGACAGTGAAGCTTTCTTT.

This chain uses TRBV25-1 with TRBJ1-4; D not resolved. The V gene's germline CDR1 is MGHDK and CDR2 SYGVNS. V dropped 4 bases and J dropped 7 bases, with 13 bases sitting between them. CDR3 size: 14 residues. Written as DNA, the CDR3 is TGTGCCAGCAGTGTTAACATGGGCGGTGAAAAACTGTTTTTT. It translates to CASSVNMGGEKLFF.

The chain links TRBV30 to TRBJ1-1; tentatively, D is TRBD1 (6 bases). The V end lost 7 bases, the J end lost 6 bases, and 24 bases lay between the germline ends. This CDR3 spans 15 amino acids. Looked up from germline, CDR1 is GTSNPN and CDR2 is SVGIG (reference sequence). CDR3 protein: CASRGDLRANSEAFF. The DNA for the CDR3 is TGTGCCTCGAGGGGGGATCTCAGGGCGAATTCTGAAGCTTTCTTT.